This TCR beta chain came from a study of CD8 T cells in ankylosing spondylitis. TCRdb reprocessed the 5' RACE reads via MiXCR and lists one record per CDR3 protein. The profile covers hundreds of thousands of distinct CDR3 sequences, with about an eighth appearing a single time and under 7.5% taken by the ten largest. Study observations and caveats: Seemingly characteristic of ankylosing spondylitis blood was a TCR beta motif consisting of several highly homologous variants.

Worth noting for this clonotype: Its specificity is unknown.

This clonotype was obtained from a male donor with ankylosing spondylitis. Sequenced input: blood, either unsorted or a sorted T cell fraction (not recorded which).

The CDR3 sequence is CASSPRTDSNTEAFF. The CDR3 nucleotides are TGTGCCAGCAGTCCTAGGACAGATTCGAACACTGAAGCTTTCTTT. This rearrangement joins TRBV27 to TRBJ1-1; a possible D gene is TRBD1 (6 bases). This CDR3 is 15 amino acids long. Germline V CDR1 and CDR2: MNHEY, SMNVEV (reference sequence). Trimming took off 5 bases at V and 1 base at J, with 14 bases between the two ends.